This is a list of T cell receptor beta chains from one sample in a study of regulatory T cells in long-lasting Graves disease. TCRdb re-derived calls from the multiplex PCR reads in MiXCR, one entry per CDR3 protein. This sample has 500,000 or so distinct CDR3 sequences; around 15% occur once, and the top ten carry about a sixth. This same sample was also taken into another study, of T cells in Graves' hyperthyroidism and ophthalmopathy.

This sample comprised peripheral blood mononuclear cells (PBMCs), obtained at new diagnosis, from a patient treated with antithyroid drugs. Source of these receptors: a woman aged 45-59 years with Graves disease. Both conserved end residues are part of each CDR3. Each record gives: CDR3 length, clone size, J gene, D gene, V gene, CDR3 DNA, CDR3 protein. A D gene is named only where the DNA matches it firmly. The listing skips clone size in some rows; elsewhere it reads once, few, many or a size class.

13,few,TRBJ1-1,-,TRBV7-9,TGTGCCAGCAGCATGGGACTGCCGACTGAAGCTTTCTTT,CASSMGLPTEAFF
13,few,TRBJ2-5,-,TRBV28,TGTGCCAGCAGACCACAGGTCCAAGAGACCCAGTACTTC,CASRPQVQETQYF
16,-,TRBJ1-5,-,TRBV11-2,TGTGCCAGCAGCCCCCGAAAACCGGGCCGCAATCAGCCCCAGCATTTT,CASSPRKPGRNQPQHF
15,few,TRBJ1-1,TRBD1,TRBV7-9,TGTGCCAGCAGCTTAGCTCCTCGGGACAGGGGGCAAGCTTTCTTT,CASSLAPRDRGQAFF
14,few,TRBJ2-2,-,TRBV20-1,TGCAGTGCTAGAGATCCCAGAAACACCGGGGAGCTGTTTTTT,CSARDPRNTGELFF
13,-,TRBJ2-2,-,TRBV11-2,TGTGCCACCGACAGGCTTAACACCGGGGAGCTGTTTTTT,CATDRLNTGELFF
18,many,TRBJ2-3,-,TRBV2,TGTGCCAGCAGCTACCGCCCGCGCCACAGGACCAGCACAGATACGCAGTATTTT,CASSYRPRHRTSTDTQYF
14,many,TRBJ1-6,-,TRBV12-3/TRBV12-4,TGTGCCAGCAGTTTAGAGGCAGGGAGGACACCCCTCCACTTT,CASSLEAGRTPLHF
16,many,TRBJ2-1,TRBD2,TRBV5-1,TGCGCCAGCAGCTTGCTAGCGGGAGCCTCATCGAATGAGCAGTTCTTC,CASSLLAGASSNEQFF
13,many,TRBJ1-4,-,TRBV18,TGTGCCAGCTCATCCGAGATTAATGAAAAACTGTTTTTT,CASSSEINEKLFF
13,many,TRBJ1-5,-,TRBV3-1,TGTGCCAGCAGCCGGGGGGCCTCGCAGCCCCAGCATTTT,CASSRGASQPQHF
15,many,TRBJ2-1,TRBD2,TRBV5-5,TGTGCCAGCAGCTTGGGGTGGACTAGCCACAATGAGCAGTTCTTC,CASSLGWTSHNEQFF
14,-,TRBJ2-2,TRBD2,TRBV10-3,TGTGCCATCAGTGCAGGGACTAGAACCGGGGAGCTGTTTTTT,CAISAGTRTGELFF
15,-,TRBJ1-1,-,TRBV18,TGTGCCAGCTCACCGTCGGCAGGGTTTCGCACTGAAGCTTTCTTT,CASSPSAGFRTEAFF
13,-,TRBJ1-1,-,TRBV9,TGTGCCAGCAGCGTAGGGGGGAACAGTGAAGCTTTCTTT,CASSVGGNSEAFF
13,many,TRBJ2-1,TRBD2,TRBV12-3/TRBV12-4,TGTGCCAGCCTAGCGGGGGTCTACAATGAGCAGTTCTTC,CASLAGVYNEQFF
15,-,TRBJ2-1,-,TRBV10-2,TGCGCCAGCAGTGGAGCAGTTAGCTCCTACAATGAGCAGTTCTTC,CASSGAVSSYNEQFF
17,many,TRBJ2-1,TRBD2,TRBV28,TGTGCCAGCAGTTTAGGGGGACTAGCGGGAATATACAATGAGCAGTTCTTC,CASSLGGLAGIYNEQFF
13,-,TRBJ1-5,TRBD1,TRBV20-1,TGCAGTGCTTGGGACAGGCGCAATCAGCCCCAGCATTTT,CSAWDRRNQPQHF
17,-,TRBJ2-1,TRBD2,TRBV7-9,TGTGCCAGCAGCCCCGACAGGCCTAGCGGGAGGCCGAATGAGCAGTTCTTC,CASSPDRPSGRPNEQFF
15,-,TRBJ2-6,-,TRBV5-1,TGCGCCAGCAGCGAGACAGGAGCTGGGGCCAACGTCCTGACTTTC,CASSETGAGANVLTF
16,many,TRBJ1-1,-,TRBV28,TGTGCCAGCAGTTCCCCCCTGATGCCAGAGAACACTGAAGCTTTCTTT,CASSSPLMPENTEAFF
14,few,TRBJ1-5,-,TRBV3-1,TGTGCCAGCAGCACGCGGACACACGATCAGCCCCAGCATTTT,CASSTRTHDQPQHF
19,many,TRBJ2-1,TRBD1,TRBV11-2,TGTGCCAGCAACTCGAACAGCTTAGATATTGTGGGACAGTACAATGAGCAGTTCTTC,CASNSNSLDIVGQYNEQFF
14,-,TRBJ2-5,-,TRBV13,TGTGCCAGCAGCTCCCGGGACTTCCAAGAGACCGAGTACTTC,CASSSRDFQETEYF
15,many,TRBJ2-5,-,TRBV13,TGTGCCAGCAGCGAATTAAGGGGTGATCGGGAGACCCAGTACTTC,CASSELRGDRETQYF
13,many,TRBJ1-1,-,TRBV12-3/TRBV12-4,TGTGCCACAGGGACAACCTTGAACACTGAAGCTTTCTTT,CATGTTLNTEAFF
15,many,TRBJ2-1,TRBD2,TRBV20-1,TGCAGTGCGAGGAATGAGGGAGGGCCGGCGAATGAGCAGTTCTTC,CSARNEGGPANEQFF
18,-,TRBJ2-7,-,TRBV7-8,TGTGCCAGCAGCCGCCTCGTGATCGCAGGGGCCATATCCTACGAGCAGTACTTC,CASSRLVIAGAISYEQYF
16,-,TRBJ2-3,TRBD2,TRBV7-2,TGTGCCAGCAGCGTTAGACTAGCGGGGCGCACAGATACGCAGTATTTT,CASSVRLAGRTDTQYF
13,few,TRBJ1-2,TRBD1,TRBV5-1,TGCGCCAGCAGCGGAACAGGGGAGGATGGCTACACCTTC,CASSGTGEDGYTF
15,many,TRBJ2-1,TRBD2,TRBV2,TGTGCCAGCACCCTTGGGGCGGGAGTCGTCGATGAGCAGTTCTTC,CASTLGAGVVDEQFF
13,few,TRBJ1-2,TRBD1,TRBV19,TGTGCCAGCTGGGACAGGGAGGACTATGGCTACACCTTC,CASWDREDYGYTF
14,many,TRBJ2-3,TRBD2,TRBV20-1,TGCAGTGGGATTCCGGGACTAGCGGTGGATACGCAGTATTTT,CSGIPGLAVDTQYF
15,many,TRBJ1-2,-,TRBV2,TGTGCCAGCAGTGAGGTGGCAGGGAACACCTATGGCTACACCTTC,CASSEVAGNTYGYTF
15,many,TRBJ2-1,-,TRBV27,TGTGCCAGCAGCCTCAGGCAGGGGCCCTACAATGAGCAGTTCTTC,CASSLRQGPYNEQFF
13,-,TRBJ2-2,-,TRBV7-2,TGTGCCAGCAGCTCTGACCGGGCCGGGGAGCTGTTTTTT,CASSSDRAGELFF
14,many,TRBJ2-7,TRBD2,TRBV30,TGTGCCTGGAGTGTGGGACTAGATGGCTACGAGCAGTACTTC,CAWSVGLDGYEQYF
15,many,TRBJ2-7,TRBD1,TRBV28,TGTGCCAGCTACCCCGGGACAGGGGGCCCCTACGAGCAGTACTTC,CASYPGTGGPYEQYF
14,many,TRBJ1-5,-,TRBV27,TGTGCCAGCAGTTTATCGGCGTGGGATCAGCCCCAGCATTTT,CASSLSAWDQPQHF
12,-,TRBJ2-5,-,TRBV6-1,TGTGCCAGCAGTGGGCTCCGGGAGACCCAGTACTTC,CASSGLRETQYF
18,few,TRBJ1-4,-,TRBV25-1,TGTGCCAGCAGTGGGAGGGGACTCCACGGAGTAACTAATGAAAAACTGTTTTTT,CASSGRGLHGVTNEKLFF
15,few,TRBJ1-2,TRBD1,TRBV10-3,TGTGCCATCAGTCTCTCCGGGACAGATAACTATGGCTACACCTTC,CAISLSGTDNYGYTF
14,-,TRBJ2-7,-,TRBV6-2/TRBV6-3,TGTGCCAGCAGTTTTCTCATCACCGGGAGCGAGCAGTACTTC,CASSFLITGSEQYF
14,many,TRBJ2-1,-,TRBV28,TGTGCCAGCAGTTCCCGACAGGAAGACAATGAGCAGTTCTTC,CASSSRQEDNEQFF
15,-,TRBJ2-1,TRBD2,TRBV5-1,TGCGCCAGCAGCGTTCTAGCGGGGGGGAGCAATGAGCAGTTCTTC,CASSVLAGGSNEQFF
17,many,TRBJ2-3,TRBD2,TRBV7-3,TGTGCCAGCAGCTTAACTTTCCTAGCGGGAGGTACAGATACGCAGTATTTT,CASSLTFLAGGTDTQYF
13,-,TRBJ2-7,-,TRBV10-3,TGTGCCATCAGTGATATTCAGGGCTACGAGCAGTACTTC,CAISDIQGYEQYF
16,many,TRBJ2-5,TRBD2,TRBV18,TGTGCCAGCTCACCACGGACTAGCGGGATTCAAGAGACCCAGTACTTC,CASSPRTSGIQETQYF
14,-,TRBJ2-5,TRBD2,TRBV13,TGTGCCAGCAAAAACGGGAGGGCCTTAGAGACCCAGTACTTC,CASKNGRALETQYF
16,many,TRBJ1-5,-,TRBV28,TGTGCCAGCAGTCTTCCGGACATAGGGAGAATGCAGCCCCAGCATTTT,CASSLPDIGRMQPQHF
13,few,TRBJ2-1,-,TRBV9,TGTGCCAGCCAGGAGGTCCTTGGCACTGAGCAGTTCTTC,CASQEVLGTEQFF
16,many,TRBJ1-5,TRBD1,TRBV12-3/TRBV12-4,TGTGCCAGCAGTTCTGGGGGACAGGGAGGCCATCAGCCCCAGCATTTT,CASSSGGQGGHQPQHF
14,few,TRBJ2-1,-,TRBV7-2,TGTGCCAGCAGCTTAGCGCTAGTGAACAATGAGCAGTTCTTC,CASSLALVNNEQFF
15,many,TRBJ1-4,-,TRBV28,TGTGCCAGTCGGGGGGCAGACCCTATTAATGAAAAACTGTTTTTT,CASRGADPINEKLFF
18,many,TRBJ2-3,TRBD2,TRBV6-1,TGTGCCAGCAGGCCCCCCGCGGGGCTAGCGGGAGGGATGGATACGCAGTATTTT,CASRPPAGLAGGMDTQYF
15,many,TRBJ2-7,TRBD1,TRBV18,TGTGCCAGCTCAAGGACAGGGGGCCGAAACTACGAGCAGTACTTC,CASSRTGGRNYEQYF
13,-,TRBJ1-4,TRBD1,TRBV5-1,TGCGCCAGCCAGACAGGGGACGGTGAAAAACTGTTTTTT,CASQTGDGEKLFF